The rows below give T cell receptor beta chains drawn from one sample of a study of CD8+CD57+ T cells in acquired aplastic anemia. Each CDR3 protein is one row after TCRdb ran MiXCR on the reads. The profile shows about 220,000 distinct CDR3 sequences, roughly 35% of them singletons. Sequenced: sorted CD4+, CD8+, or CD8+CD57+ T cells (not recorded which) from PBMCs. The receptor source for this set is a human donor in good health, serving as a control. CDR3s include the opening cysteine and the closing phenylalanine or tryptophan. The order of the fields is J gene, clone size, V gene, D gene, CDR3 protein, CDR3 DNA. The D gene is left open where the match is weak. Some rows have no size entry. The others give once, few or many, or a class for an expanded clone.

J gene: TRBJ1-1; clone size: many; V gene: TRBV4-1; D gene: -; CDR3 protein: CASSQPDRNTEAFF; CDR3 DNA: TGCGCCAGCAGCCAACCCGACAGGAACACTGAAGCTTTCTTT
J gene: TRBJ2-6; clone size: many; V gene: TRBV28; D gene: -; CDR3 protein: CASSAGHTSGANVLTF; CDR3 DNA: TGTGCCAGCAGTGCGGGACATACCTCTGGGGCCAACGTCCTGACTTTC
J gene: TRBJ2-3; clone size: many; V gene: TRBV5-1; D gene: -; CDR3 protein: CASSAREYTDTQYF; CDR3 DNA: TGCGCCAGCAGCGCAAGGGAGTACACAGATACGCAGTATTTT
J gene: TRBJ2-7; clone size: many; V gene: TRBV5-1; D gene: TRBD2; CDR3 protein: CASSTLAGEVGEQYF; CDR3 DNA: TGCGCCAGCAGCACCCTAGCGGGAGAGGTCGGCGAGCAGTACTTC
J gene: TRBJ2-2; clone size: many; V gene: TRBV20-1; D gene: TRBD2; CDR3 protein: CSARDRTSGGVNTGELFF; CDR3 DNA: TGCAGTGCTAGAGATCGGACTAGCGGGGGGGTGAACACCGGGGAGCTGTTTTTT
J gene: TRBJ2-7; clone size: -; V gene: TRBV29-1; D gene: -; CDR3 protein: CSVRDGVRYEQYF; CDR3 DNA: TGCAGCGTGAGGGACGGGGTTCGATACGAGCAGTACTTC
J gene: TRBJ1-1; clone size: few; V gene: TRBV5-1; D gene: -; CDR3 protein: CASSLLTVALNTEAFF; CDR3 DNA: TGCGCCAGCAGCTTGTTGACAGTGGCCCTGAACACTGAAGCTTTCTTT
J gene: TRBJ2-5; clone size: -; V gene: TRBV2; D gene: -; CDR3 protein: CASGGAGQETQYF; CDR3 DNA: TGTGCCAGCGGGGGGGCGGGCCAAGAGACCCAGTACTTC
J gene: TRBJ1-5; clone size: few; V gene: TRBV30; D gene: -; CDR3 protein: CAWSSITSNQPQHF; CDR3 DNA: TGTGCCTGGAGTTCGATTACTAGCAATCAGCCCCAGCATTTT
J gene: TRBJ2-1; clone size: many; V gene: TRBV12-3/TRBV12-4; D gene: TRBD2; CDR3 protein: CASSWSAGDEQFF; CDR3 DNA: TGTGCCAGCAGTTGGTCTGCGGGAGATGAGCAGTTCTTC